This T cell receptor beta chain was sequenced for a study of blood T cells in healthy people across ages. Germline values: CDR1 SQVTM, CDR2 ANQGSEA. Deletions cut 4 bases from V and 3 bases from J, with 12 bases between. This CDR3 contains 13 residues. A note on this clonotype: The antigen is not known.

Sample-barcoded 5' priming and a J-beta primer mix drove a second PCR of roughly 7 to 11 cycles. TCRdb passed the 5' RACE reads through MiXCR, listing each CDR3 protein once. The sample includes around 800,000 distinct CDR3 sequences, around half seen only once; the top ten take 15% to 20%. Findings and limits, study-wide: Older age went with lower TCR beta diversity per million T cells, in a roughly linear way.

The chain links TRBV29-1 to TRBJ1-2, with a possible D match to TRBD1 (5 bases). The sequencing input was blood. This receptor was obtained from an elderly man in good health. CDR3 protein: CSVVVQADYGYTF. The CDR3 coding sequence is TGCAGCGTTGTAGTACAGGCGGACTATGGCTACACCTTC.